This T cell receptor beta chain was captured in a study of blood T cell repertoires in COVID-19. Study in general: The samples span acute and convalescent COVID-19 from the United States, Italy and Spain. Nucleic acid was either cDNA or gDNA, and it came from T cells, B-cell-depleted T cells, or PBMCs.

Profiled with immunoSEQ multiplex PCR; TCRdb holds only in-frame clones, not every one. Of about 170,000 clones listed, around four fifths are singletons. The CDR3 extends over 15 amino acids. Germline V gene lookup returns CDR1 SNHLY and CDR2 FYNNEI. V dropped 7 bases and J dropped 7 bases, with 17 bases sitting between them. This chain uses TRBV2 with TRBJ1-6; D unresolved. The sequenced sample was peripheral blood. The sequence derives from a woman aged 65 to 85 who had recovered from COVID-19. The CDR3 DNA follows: TGTGCCAGCACCGCCGGGAGAGTGGGGAATTCACCCCTCCACTTT. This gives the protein CASTAGRVGNSPLHF.